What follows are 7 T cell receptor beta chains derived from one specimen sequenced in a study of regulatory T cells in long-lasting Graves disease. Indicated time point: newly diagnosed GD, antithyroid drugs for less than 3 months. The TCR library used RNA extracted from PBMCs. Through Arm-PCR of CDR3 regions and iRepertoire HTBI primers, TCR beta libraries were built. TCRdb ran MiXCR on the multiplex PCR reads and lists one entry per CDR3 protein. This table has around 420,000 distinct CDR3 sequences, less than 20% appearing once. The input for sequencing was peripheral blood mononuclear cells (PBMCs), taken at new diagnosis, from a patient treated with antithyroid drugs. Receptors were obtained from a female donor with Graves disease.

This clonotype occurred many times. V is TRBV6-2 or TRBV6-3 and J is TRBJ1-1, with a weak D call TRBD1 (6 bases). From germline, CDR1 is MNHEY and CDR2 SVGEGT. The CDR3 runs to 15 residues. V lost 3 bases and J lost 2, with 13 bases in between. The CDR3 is CASSYPGGSNTEAFF. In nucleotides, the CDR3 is TGTGCCAGCAGTTATCCTGGGGGCTCCAACACTGAAGCTTTCTTT.

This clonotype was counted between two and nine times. CDR3 sequence: CSASSGGAKNIQYF. The CDR3 DNA reads TGCAGTGCTAGCTCCGGAGGAGCCAAAAACATTCAGTACTTC. V gene TRBV20-1 combines with J gene TRBJ2-4; possible D gene TRBD2, 5 bases. Per the germline V gene, CDR1 is DFQATT and CDR2 is SNEGSKA (reference sequence). The CDR3 is 14 residues long. The V gene lost 3 bases and the J gene lost 0 bases, with 9 bases spanning the gap.

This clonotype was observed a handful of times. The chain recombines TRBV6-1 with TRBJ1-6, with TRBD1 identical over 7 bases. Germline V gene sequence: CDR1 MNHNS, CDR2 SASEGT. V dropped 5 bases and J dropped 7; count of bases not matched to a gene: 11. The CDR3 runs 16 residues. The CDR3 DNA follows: TGTGCCAGCAGTCAGTGGCCGCAGGGGGAGAATTCACCCCTCCACTTT. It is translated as CASSQWPQGENSPLHF.

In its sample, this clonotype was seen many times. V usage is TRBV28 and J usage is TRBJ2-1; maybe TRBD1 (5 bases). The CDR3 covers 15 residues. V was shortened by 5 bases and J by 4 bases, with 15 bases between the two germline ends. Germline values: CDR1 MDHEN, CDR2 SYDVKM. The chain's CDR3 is CASSGIRAEYNEQFF. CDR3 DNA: TGTGCCAGCAGTGGAATCAGGGCGGAATACAATGAGCAGTTCTTC.

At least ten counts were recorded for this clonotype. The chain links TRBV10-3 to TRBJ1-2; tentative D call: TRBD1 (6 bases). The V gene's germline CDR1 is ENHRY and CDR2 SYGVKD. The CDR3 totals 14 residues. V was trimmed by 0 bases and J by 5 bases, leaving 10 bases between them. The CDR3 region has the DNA TGTGCCATCAGTGAGTCACGGGACACGTATGGCTACACCTTC. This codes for CAISESRDTYGYTF.

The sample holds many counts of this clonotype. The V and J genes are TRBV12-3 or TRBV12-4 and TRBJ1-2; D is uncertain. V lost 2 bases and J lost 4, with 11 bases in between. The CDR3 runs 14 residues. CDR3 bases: TGTGCCAGCAGTTTACGATTACAGCGCTATGGCTACACCTTC. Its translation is CASSLRLQRYGYTF.

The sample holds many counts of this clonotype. CDR3 bases: TGTGCTAGTGGTCAAACCCACCTGGTAGCGGGGGGGCTAGACCAAGAGACCCAGTACTTC. It codes for CASGQTHLVAGGLDQETQYF. This chain joins TRBV12-5 and TRBJ2-5, with 11 bases fitting TRBD2. J lost 0 bases, V lost 5 bases, and 17 bases had no gene match. The CDR3 totals 20 residues. In germline, CDR1 is LGHNT, CDR2 FRNRAP.